This passage covers 14 T cell receptor beta chains from one sample sequenced in a study of T cell responses to AZD1222 COVID-19 vaccine. Assay: immunoSEQ multiplex PCR; the TCRdb copy retains only in-frame clones and omits some. The profile covers about 130,000 clones, with about 85% appearing a single time and 3.5% to 4.5% taken by the ten largest. The source material was peripheral blood, sampled 28 days after the second AZD1222 dose. These receptors all come from an adult who received the AZD1222 COVID-19 vaccine.

Written as DNA, the CDR3 is TGCGCCAGCAGTGAGGGTGACGGACCATATGGCTACACCTTC. This codes for CASSEGDGPYGYTF. The chain joins TRBV10-2 to TRBJ1-2; D is unclear. CDR1 is WSHSY, CDR2 SAAADI, per germline. CDR3 size: 14 residues. Trimming took 2 bases from V and 5 from J, leaving 12 bases between them.

The CDR3 region is CSVELTGENEKLFF. The CDR3 DNA is TGCAGCGTTGAACTCACAGGGGAAAATGAAAAACTGTTTTTT. The rearrangement links TRBV29-1 to TRBJ1-4; TRBD1 matches 7 bases. The CDR3 spans 14 residues. J was trimmed by 5 bases and V by 2 bases; bases with no gene match: 5. CDR1 is SQVTM, CDR2 ANQGSEA, per germline.

V and J are TRBV30 and TRBJ2-1; maybe TRBD1 (6 bases). Deletions cut 0 bases from V and 0 bases from J, with 9 bases between. Germline values: CDR1 GTSNPN, CDR2 SVGIG (reference sequence). The CDR3 runs 15 residues. The CDR3: CAWSVRTVSYNEQFF. The CDR3 DNA follows: TGTGCCTGGAGTGTCCGGACAGTCTCCTACAATGAGCAGTTCTTC.

This sequence joins TRBV28 and TRBJ2-2; D may be TRBD1 (5 bases). Germline assignment: CDR1 MDHEN and CDR2 SYDVKM. The CDR3 runs 14 residues. The V gene lost 7 bases and the J gene lost 2 bases, with 11 bases spanning the gap. CDR3 sequence: CASIVGQNTGELFF. The CDR3 bases are TGTGCCAGCATTGTGGGGCAAAACACCGGGGAGCTGTTTTTT.

The chain couples TRBV12-2 to TRBJ1-2. TRBV12-2 is tagged as a pseudogene. The CDR3 contains 13 residues. The CDR3 sequence: CAVRRGIRGGYTF. CDR3 sequence (DNA): TGTGCAGTCCGCCGGGGAATCAGAGGTGGCTACACCTTC.

J is TRBJ1-2 and V is TRBV30, with 8 positions matching TRBD1. V was pared by 3 bases and J by 5 bases, with 5 bases of the junction left unmatched. The CDR3 has 13 residues. Germline V lookup: CDR1 GTSNPN, CDR2 SVGIG (reference sequence). Written as DNA, the CDR3 is TGTGCCTGGAGGGATACAGGGGGGTATGGCTACACCTTC. It codes for CAWRDTGGYGYTF.

This chain uses TRBV3-1 (or the pseudogene TRBV3-2) with TRBJ1-2, with D hard to call. Germline V gene data show CDR1 as LGHDT and CDR2 as YNNKEL (reference sequence). This CDR3 has 15 residues. V lost 4 bases, J lost 3 bases, and 15 bases lay in between. The CDR3 reads CASSPRGKKDYGYTF. Written as DNA, the CDR3 is TGTGCCAGCAGCCCGCGGGGAAAAAAGGACTATGGCTACACCTTC.

The V and J genes are TRBV7-2 and TRBJ1-5; possible D gene TRBD1, 5 bases. Between the trimmed V and J ends, which lost 4 bases and 3 bases, there was a span of 13 bases. The CDR3 loop spans 15 amino acids. From germline, CDR1 is SGHTA and CDR2 FQGNSA. CDR3 coding DNA: TGTGCCAGCAGCTCACAGACAGCTACCAATCAGCCCCAGCATTTT. This gives the protein CASSSQTATNQPQHF.

V and J are TRBV28 and TRBJ1-2; 7 bases agree with TRBD1. V was pared by 3 bases and J by 4 bases, with 14 bases of the junction left unmatched. Germline V gives CDR1 MDHEN, CDR2 SYDVKM. The CDR3 has 17 residues. CDR3 residues: CASSLPRQGPTTYGYTF. The CDR3 nucleotides are TGTGCCAGCAGTTTGCCTCGACAGGGTCCAACAACCTATGGCTACACCTTC.

The rearrangement joins TRBV15 to TRBJ2-7; no firm D call. The germline CDR1 and CDR2 sequences are LNHNV and YYDKDF (reference sequence). Trimming took 0 bases from V and 4 from J, leaving 10 bases between them. The CDR3 has 14 amino acids. Here the CDR3 reads CATSRDLGDYEQYF. CDR3 in DNA: TGTGCCACCAGCAGAGATCTCGGCGATTACGAGCAGTACTTC.

The CDR3 sequence is CASSRDGTDIEAFF. For the CDR3, the DNA is TGTGCCAGCAGTCGTGACGGGACAGACATTGAAGCTTTCTTT. The chain carries TRBV2 and TRBJ1-1; 7 nucleotides agree with TRBD1. Unmatched junction bases numbered 10, after V lost 5 bases and J lost 7 bases. This CDR3 has 14 amino acids. From germline, CDR1 is SNHLY and CDR2 FYNNEI.

This sequence joins TRBV28 and TRBJ2-4; D may match TRBD1 or TRBD2 (6 bases each). Trimming removed 5 bases from V and 1 base from J, with 15 bases in between. Germline CDR1 and CDR2: MDHEN and SYDVKM. The CDR3 contains 16 residues. CDR3 sequence (DNA): TGTGCCAGCAGTCCCCTAGGAGGGGGTGCCAAAAACATTCAGTACTTC. Translating it yields CASSPLGGGAKNIQYF. Full variable domain (outside the CDR3, taken from reference TRBV28 and TRBJ2-4): DVKVTQSSRYLVKRTGEKVFLECVQDMDHENMFWYRQDPGLGLRLIYFSYDVKMKEKGDIPEGYSVSREKKERFSLILESASTNQTSMYLCASSPLGGGAKNIQYFGAGTRLSVL.

V usage is TRBV29-1 and J usage is TRBJ2-1; 9 bases agree with TRBD1. Germline CDR1 reads SQVTM; CDR2 reads ANQGSEA. This CDR3 has 15 amino acids. The V and J ends lost 7 bases and 6 bases, in that order; junction bases with no gene match: 13. CDR3 protein: CSAQPGTGTFNEQFF. As DNA, the CDR3 is TGCAGCGCCCAACCAGGGACAGGGACGTTCAATGAGCAGTTCTTC.

The chain is built from TRBV15 and TRBJ1-6; no reliable D call. CDR1 and CDR2 (germline): LNHNV, YYDKDF (reference sequence). Trimming took 3 bases from V and 0 from J, leaving 18 bases between them. This CDR3 has 19 amino acids. CDR3 protein: CATSRSSPPGSSYNSPLHF. The DNA of the CDR3 is TGTGCCACCAGCAGGTCATCCCCCCCGGGAAGCTCCTATAATTCACCCCTCCACTTT.